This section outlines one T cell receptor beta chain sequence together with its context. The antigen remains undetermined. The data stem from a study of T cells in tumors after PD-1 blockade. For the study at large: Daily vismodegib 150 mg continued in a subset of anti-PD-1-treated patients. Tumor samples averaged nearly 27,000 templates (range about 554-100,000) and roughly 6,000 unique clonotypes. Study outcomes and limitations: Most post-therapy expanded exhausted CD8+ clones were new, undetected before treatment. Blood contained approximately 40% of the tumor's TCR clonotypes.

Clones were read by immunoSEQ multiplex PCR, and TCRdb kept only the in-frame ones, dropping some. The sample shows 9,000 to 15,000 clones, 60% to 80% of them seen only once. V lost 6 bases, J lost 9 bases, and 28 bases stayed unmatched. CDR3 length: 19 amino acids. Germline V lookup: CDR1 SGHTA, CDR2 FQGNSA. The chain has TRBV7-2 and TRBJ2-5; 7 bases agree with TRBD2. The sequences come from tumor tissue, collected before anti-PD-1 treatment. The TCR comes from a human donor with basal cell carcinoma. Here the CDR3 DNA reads TGTGCCAGCAGTTTCCCGGTAGAGGCTAGCGGAAACGAGAGAATGGCCCAGTACTTC. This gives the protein CASSFPVEASGNERMAQYF.